These 25 T cell receptor beta chains share one sample of origin, sequenced in a study of blood T cell repertoires in COVID-19. Here immunoSEQ multiplex PCR was the method, and the copy in TCRdb shows in-frame clones only, minus some. The sample lists roughly 75,000 clones, about 85% seen once, with 9.5% to 15% in the top ten. The material sequenced was peripheral blood. The receptor set was obtained from a man in his fifties with COVID-19, enrolled during active disease.

The V gene is TRBV2, the J gene TRBJ2-4, with D perhaps TRBD1 (6 bases). The CDR3 totals 15 residues. V lost 6 bases and J lost 1, with 13 bases in between. Germline V gene lookup returns CDR1 SNHLY and CDR2 FYNNEI. Here the CDR3 DNA reads TGTGCCAGCAGCTCAGGGGCAGTGGCCAAAAACATTCAGTACTTC. Amino acids: CASSSGAVAKNIQYF. Combining the CDR3 with reference TRBV2 and TRBJ2-4 gives the whole variable domain EPEVTQTPSHQVTQMGQEVILRCVPISNHLYFYWYRQILGQKVEFLVSFYNNEISEKSEIFDDQFSVERPDGSNFTLKIRSTKLEDSAMYFCASSSGAVAKNIQYFGAGTRLSVL.

The chain has TRBV27 and TRBJ2-5, with 7 bases fitting TRBD2. The CDR3 extends over 15 amino acids. V trimming: 5 bases; J trimming: 4 bases; junction bases outside the gene matches: 10. Germline CDR1 reads MNHEY; CDR2 reads SMNVEV (reference sequence). CDR3 sequence reads: CASSPQRGGRETQYF. The CDR3 nucleotides are TGTGCCAGCAGTCCGCAAAGGGGAGGGAGAGAGACCCAGTACTTC.

This sequence joins TRBV6-5 and TRBJ1-6; D call uncertain. The CDR3 has 14 amino acids. V dropped 7 bases and J dropped 0 bases, with 7 bases sitting between them. CDR1 and CDR2 (germline): MNHEY, SVGAGI. For the CDR3, the DNA is TGTGCCAGCACTGGGAGCTCCTATAATTCACCCCTCCACTTT. Translated, it gives CASTGSSYNSPLHF.

This clone was seen once. This rearrangement joins TRBV4-2 to TRBJ1-1; D is ambiguous. The germline V gene encodes CDR1 LGHNA and CDR2 YNFKEQ. The length of the CDR3 is 12 residues. V was pared by 3 bases and J by 7 bases, with 9 bases between. The CDR3 coding sequence is TGTGCCAGCAGCCAGTCCAGGTTTGAAGCTTTCTTT. Protein product: CASSQSRFEAFF.

This rearrangement joins TRBV29-1 to TRBJ2-3; maybe TRBD1 (6 bases). Germline V gives CDR1 SQVTM, CDR2 ANQGSEA. The CDR3 length is 14 residues. V lost 0 bases and J lost 6, with 13 bases in between. The CDR3 region is CSVEETDSLDTQYF. CDR3 bases: TGCAGCGTTGAAGAGACGGACAGTTTGGATACGCAGTATTTT.

This clone came up a few times. CDR3 DNA: TGTGCCAGCAGTTATATCGGACAGGTGGGAGAGACCCAGTACTTC. The encoded protein is CASSYIGQVGETQYF. This chain joins TRBV6-5 and TRBJ2-5, with 7 bases that match TRBD1. Germline CDR1 reads MNHEY; CDR2 reads SVGAGI. J gave up 4 bases and V 3 bases, and 8 bases lay outside the gene matches. This CDR3 has 15 residues.

The gene calls are TRBV28 and TRBJ1-2, with 8 bases fitting TRBD1. Trimming removed 10 bases from V and 7 bases from J; junction bases left unmatched: 8. In germline, CDR1 is MDHEN, CDR2 SYDVKM. The CDR3 covers 12 residues. CDR3 residues: CAILQGAGGYTF. The CDR3 bases are TGTGCCATACTGCAGGGGGCGGGTGGCTACACCTTC.

The genes are TRBV5-1 and TRBJ1-5; 7 bases fit TRBD1. This CDR3 region has 14 residues. Germline V gene data show CDR1 as SGHRS and CDR2 as YFSETQ. V shed 4 bases, J shed 4 bases, and the junction held 5 bases outside the gene matches. The DNA of the CDR3 is TGCGCCAGCAGCCCCGGGACAGAGAATCAGCCCCAGCATTTT. The encoded protein is CASSPGTENQPQHF.

Of note for this clone: At one boundary the junction diverges from the germline segment, which might be a read error. The chain is built from TRBV9 and TRBJ2-4; 12 positions agree with TRBD2. This CDR3 has 14 residues. Germline V lookup: CDR1 SGDLS, CDR2 YYNGEE. Written as DNA, the CDR3 is TGTGCCAGCAGCGTACGGCTAGCGGGAGGGGGTATGCACTTC. It is translated as CASSVRLAGGGMHF.

This chain uses TRBV6-6 with TRBJ2-1, with TRBD2 matching 7 bases. Germline V CDR1 and CDR2: MNHNY, SVGAGI (reference sequence). The CDR3 consists of 13 residues. The ends lost 6 bases at V and 7 bases at J; junction bases unmatched: 6. The CDR3 bases are TGTGCCAGCAGCTGGGAGGGTTTGAATGAGCAGTTCTTC. It translates to CASSWEGLNEQFF.

This clone was seen only a few times. The gene calls are TRBV28 and TRBJ2-7, with D possibly being TRBD1 (6 bases). This CDR3 spans 14 amino acids. Germline loops: CDR1 MDHEN, CDR2 SYDVKM. V lost 5 bases, J lost 3 bases, and 14 bases lay in between. For the CDR3, the DNA is TGTGCCAGCAGTACAGGGTCCCGCAGCTACGAGCAGTACTTC. Translated: CASSTGSRSYEQYF.

V and J are TRBV7-3 and TRBJ2-7; TRBD1 agrees at 7 bases. Germline CDR1 reads SGHTA; CDR2 reads FQGTGA. The CDR3 is 14 amino acids. V lost 4 bases to trimming and J lost 5 bases; unmatched junction nucleotides: 8. CDR3: CASSSRQGWDEQYF. The CDR3 coding sequence is TGTGCCAGCAGCTCTCGACAGGGTTGGGACGAGCAGTACTTC.

This clone turned up a few times. The rearrangement joins TRBV2 to TRBJ2-7; 9 bases map to TRBD1. The CDR3 loop spans 14 amino acids. From germline, CDR1 is SNHLY and CDR2 FYNNEI. The V and J ends lost 7 bases and 3 bases, in that order; junction bases with no gene match: 7. Here the CDR3 DNA reads TGTGCCAGCACTTCACAGGGGGCCGTCTACGAGCAGTACTTC. Amino acids: CASTSQGAVYEQYF.

CDR3 DNA: TGTGCCACCAGCAGAGATTTAAGGGGTACGATATACATTAATCTCTATGGCTACACCTTC. This gives the protein CATSRDLRGTIYINLYGYTF. The chain uses TRBV15 and TRBJ1-2; possible D gene TRBD1, 5 bases. The CDR3 has 20 amino acids. Trimming left V 0 bases short and J 4 bases short, with 27 bases between. Germline assignment: CDR1 LNHNV and CDR2 YYDKDF (reference sequence).

The rearrangement joins TRBV19 to TRBJ2-1, with a tentative D call TRBD2 (5 bases). The ends were cut back, 8 bases at V and 3 bases at J, with 17 bases in the middle. The germline V gene encodes CDR1 LNHDA and CDR2 SQIVND (reference sequence). This CDR3 spans 15 amino acids. CDR3 DNA: TGTGCCAGTGCAAGGAGCACAGCGGACTACAATGAGCAGTTCTTC. Translated, it gives CASARSTADYNEQFF.

The V call is TRBV19, the J call TRBJ1-5; tentatively, D is TRBD1 (6 bases). The CDR3 length is 16 residues. V was pared by 6 bases and J by 4 bases, with 19 bases between. Germline V gene sequence: CDR1 LNHDA, CDR2 SQIVND (reference sequence). The CDR3 spells CASSKYRDGGNQPQHF. CDR3 sequence (DNA): TGTGCCAGTAGCAAATACAGGGATGGGGGTAATCAGCCCCAGCATTTT.

This chain uses TRBV28 with TRBJ1-5; the match to TRBD1 covers 10 bases. V was clipped by 6 bases and J by 3 bases; unmatched bases: 8. Germline values: CDR1 MDHEN, CDR2 SYDVKM. The CDR3 totals 16 residues. CDR3 coding DNA: TGTGCCAGCAGCCCGACAGGGGGCGCGCTCAATCAGCCCCAGCATTTT. This translates into CASSPTGGALNQPQHF.

This chain links TRBV19 with TRBJ1-2; 9 positions agree with TRBD1. With V trimmed by 11 bases and J by 7 bases, 5 bases remained unmatched. Germline-derived CDR1 and CDR2 are LNHDA and SQIVND (reference sequence). The CDR3 covers 11 residues. CDR3 in DNA: TGTGCCGGACAGGGGATAGGTGGCTACACCTTC. Protein sequence: CAGQGIGGYTF.

The rearrangement joins TRBV5-6 to TRBJ2-7, with 10 positions matching TRBD1. The V segment lost 4 bases and the J segment 2 bases; nucleotides outside the gene matches: 9. The CDR3 covers 16 residues. Germline V gene data show CDR1 as SGHDT and CDR2 as YYEEEE. CDR3 amino acids: CASSHYRQGAAYEQYF. CDR3 coding DNA: TGTGCCAGCAGCCATTATAGACAGGGGGCGGCCTACGAGCAGTACTTC.

This chain joins TRBV4-3 and TRBJ1-4, with D perhaps matching TRBD1 (5 bases). Trimming pared 1 base from V and 7 bases from J, leaving 16 bases between. This CDR3 is 16 amino acids long. The germline CDR1 and CDR2 sequences are LGHNA and YSLEER. CDR3 sequence reads: CASSQGQGGVGEKLFF. In DNA form, the CDR3 reads TGCGCCAGCAGCCAAGGCCAGGGAGGCGTAGGTGAAAAACTGTTTTTT.

This chain uses TRBV2 with TRBJ1-2; 8 positions match TRBD1. CDR1 is SNHLY, CDR2 FYNNEI, per germline. Trimming took 5 bases from V and 4 from J; bases not matched to a gene: 6. The CDR3 covers 14 residues. CDR3 nucleotides: TGTGCCAGCAGTCAGGGGGCGCCGGGCTATGGCTACACCTTC. Amino acids: CASSQGAPGYGYTF.

The rearrangement joins TRBV27 to TRBJ2-5, with TRBD2 matching 7 bases. Germline trimming cut 5 bases from V and 0 bases from J; bases unmatched to any gene: 6. The CDR3 loop spans 15 amino acids. Looked up from germline, CDR1 is MNHEY and CDR2 is SMNVEV (reference sequence). The CDR3 sequence is CASSRWREHQETQYF. The CDR3 DNA reads TGTGCCAGCAGTCGCTGGCGGGAGCACCAAGAGACCCAGTACTTC.

The J gene is TRBJ2-5, the V gene TRBV9; D possibly corresponds to TRBD2 (5 bases). The CDR3 spans 14 residues. The germline gives CDR1 SGDLS, CDR2 YYNGEE. V was shortened by 0 bases and J by 5 bases, with 11 bases between the two germline ends. CDR3 coding DNA: TGTGCCAGCAGCGTAGGGGGAGTCAGTGAGACCCAGTACTTC. Its protein is CASSVGGVSETQYF.

This chain connects TRBV2 to TRBJ1-6, with a tentative D call TRBD1 (5 bases). The CDR3 contains 15 residues. CDR1 and CDR2 (germline): SNHLY, FYNNEI. V lost 6 bases, J lost 8 bases, and 17 bases lay in between. The CDR3 nucleotides are TGTGCCAGCAGCCCCCGGGACGGGGGTTATTCACCCCTCCACTTT. Translating it yields CASSPRDGGYSPLHF.

In this sample, this clone turned up a few times. The chain is built from TRBV11-1 and TRBJ1-6; 7 positions agree with TRBD1. The V segment lost 5 bases and the J segment 7 bases; nucleotides outside the gene matches: 11. CDR1 is SGHAT and CDR2 is FQDESV in the germline V gene (reference sequence). The CDR3 contains 16 residues. The CDR3 reads CASSHRQGAGNSPLHF. In DNA form, the CDR3 reads TGTGCCAGCAGCCACCGACAGGGCGCAGGGAATTCACCCCTCCACTTT.